The rows below give T cell receptor beta chains drawn from one sample of a study of beta chain features in type 1 diabetes. Here immunoSEQ multiplex PCR was the method, and the copy in TCRdb shows in-frame clones only, minus some. This sample has 130,000 to 150,000 clones, with around an eighth found just once. What was sequenced was central memory CD4+ T cells from blood. The origin of the receptors is a man aged 18 to 29 with type 1 diabetes. Each CDR3 is given with its conserved first and last residue. D genes are given only for firm matches. Expanded clones are given a class, and other clones once, few, many or no size at all.

v_call	clone_size	d_call	j_call	cdr3_aa	cdr3_nt
TRBV5-1	.	.	TRBJ1-2	CASSLGQDSSYGYTF	TGCGCCAGCAGCTTGGGACAGGATTCATCCTATGGCTACACCTTC
TRBV7-2	many	.	TRBJ2-7	CASSSGDGYEQYF	TGTGCCAGCAGCTCCGGAGACGGATACGAGCAGTACTTC
TRBV7-3	few	.	TRBJ2-7	CASSFSGTDEQYF	TGTGCCAGCAGCTTTTCAGGGACCGACGAGCAGTACTTC
TRBV2	few	.	TRBJ2-1	CASRREGTYNEQFF	TGTGCCAGCCGCCGGGAAGGTACATACAATGAGCAGTTCTTC
TRBV6-6	.	.	TRBJ1-1	CASSRDTIPEAFF	TGTGCCAGCAGCCGGGACACAATACCTGAAGCTTTCTTT
TRBV30	many	.	TRBJ1-6	CAGQNYNSPLHF	TGTGCAGGCCAGAACTATAATTCACCCCTCCACTTT
TRBV18	.	.	TRBJ1-2	CASSPLQQSGYTF	TGTGCCAGCTCACCATTGCAACAGTCTGGCTACACCTTC
TRBV9	.	TRBD2	TRBJ2-4	CASSVGTSGGTGQNIQYF	TGTGCCAGCAGCGTCGGGACTAGCGGGGGGACCGGCCAAAACATTCAGTACTTC
TRBV2	.	.	TRBJ1-1	CASSYGRREAFF	TGTGCCAGCAGTTACGGACGGAGAGAAGCTTTCTTT
TRBV11-3	few	TRBD1	TRBJ1-2	CASTDRDDYGYTF	TGTGCCAGCACCGACAGGGATGACTATGGCTACACCTTC
TRBV29-1	.	.	TRBJ2-1	CSGFEGEQFF	TGCAGCGGGTTCGAGGGTGAGCAGTTCTTC
TRBV28	.	TRBD1	TRBJ1-2	CASSGTGEDGYTF	TGTGCCAGCAGCGGGACAGGGGAGGATGGCTACACCTTC
TRBV18	.	TRBD2	TRBJ2-1	CASSPNAGGPDEQFF	TGTGCCAGCTCACCGAACGCGGGGGGGCCCGATGAGCAGTTCTTC
TRBV9	.	.	TRBJ2-7	CASSRTGTYSYEQYF	TGTGCCAGCAGCAGAACCGGGACATACTCCTACGAGCAGTACTTC
TRBV20-1	.	TRBD2	TRBJ2-5	CSVAGVETQYF	TGCAGTGTGGCGGGGGTAGAGACCCAGTACTTC
TRBV30	.	TRBD1	TRBJ2-5	CAWSLGQGAKETQYF	TGTGCCTGGAGTCTAGGTCAGGGGGCGAAGGAGACCCAGTACTTC
TRBV18	.	.	TRBJ2-5	CASSPATGQETQYF	TGTGCCAGCTCACCGGCGACAGGCCAAGAGACCCAGTACTTC
TRBV7-9	few	.	TRBJ2-2	CASSFTENTGELFF	TGTGCCAGCAGCTTTACGGAAAACACCGGGGAGCTGTTTTTT
TRBV19	.	.	TRBJ2-5	CASSGSGLPLQETQYF	TGTGCCAGTAGTGGGTCGGGCCTACCTCTCCAAGAGACCCAGTACTTC
TRBV5-1	few	TRBD2	TRBJ2-5	CASSLGTSGHQETQYF	TGCGCCAGCAGCCTAGGGACTAGCGGGCACCAAGAGACCCAGTACTTC
TRBV30	many	.	TRBJ1-1	CAWTGSNEAFF	TGTGCCTGGACAGGGTCTAATGAAGCTTTCTTT
TRBV2	many	.	TRBJ2-2	CASRRAANTGELFF	TGTGCCAGCAGGAGGGCTGCGAACACCGGGGAGCTGTTTTTT
TRBV6-5	.	.	TRBJ2-7	CASSSLYEQYF	TGTGCCAGCAGTTCCCTTTACGAGCAGTACTTC
TRBV30	few	.	TRBJ2-7	CAWSDRTYEQYF	TGTGCCTGGAGCGACAGAACCTACGAGCAGTACTTC
TRBV30	.	.	TRBJ1-1	CAWSPEMNTEAFF	TGTGCCTGGAGTCCGGAGATGAACACTGAAGCTTTCTTT
TRBV10-2	few	.	TRBJ1-1	CASSESLRGNTEAFF	TGCGCCAGCAGTGAGTCGCTCAGGGGGAACACTGAAGCTTTCTTT
TRBV7-9	few	.	TRBJ1-6	CASSLTTSPLHF	TGTGCCAGCAGCTTAACAACCTCACCCCTCCACTTT
TRBV9	many	.	TRBJ2-5	CASSVATTAETQYF	TGTGCCAGCAGCGTAGCTACTACGGCGGAGACCCAGTACTTC
TRBV19	.	.	TRBJ1-2	CASSNRYGYTF	TGTGCCAGTAGTAACCGCTATGGCTACACCTTC
TRBV4-2	.	.	TRBJ1-1	CASSQEGDTAFF	TGTGCCAGCAGCCAAGAAGGGGACACGGCTTTCTTT
TRBV2	.	TRBD2	TRBJ2-1	CASTPRTSGGYEQFF	TGTGCCAGCACCCCACGGACTAGCGGGGGATATGAGCAGTTCTTC